The next 20 T cell receptor beta chains were all read from a single sample in a study of blood T cell repertoires in COVID-19. This table comes from immunoSEQ multiplex PCR, and its TCRdb copy is limited to in-frame clones, with some not included. The repertoire holds about 260,000 clones, with about 87% as singletons. Sequencing was done on a sample of peripheral blood. Receptors originate from a man in his fifties or sixties who had recovered from COVID-19.

The chain recombines TRBV4-1 with TRBJ2-7, with 8 bases lining up with TRBD1. This CDR3 is built from 16 residues. The V gene end was trimmed by 0 bases and the J gene end by 2 bases; junction bases not matched to a gene: 6. Looked up from germline, CDR1 is MGHRA and CDR2 is YSYEKL. In nucleotides, the CDR3 is TGCGCCAGCAGCCAAGAACCGGGACAGGCCCCCTACGAGCAGTACTTC. Translation gives CASSQEPGQAPYEQYF.

This chain uses TRBV13 with TRBJ2-5, with a weak D call TRBD1 (6 bases). V was shortened by 6 bases and J by 5 bases, with 22 bases between the two germline ends. CDR1 is PRHDT and CDR2 is FYEKMQ in the germline V gene (reference sequence). The CDR3 length is 16 residues. The CDR3 spells CASSSAEQGNRETQYF. DNA for the CDR3: TGTGCCAGCAGTTCCGCGGAACAGGGTAATAGGGAGACCCAGTACTTC.

V gene TRBV12-5 combines with J gene TRBJ2-6; tentatively, D is TRBD2 (5 bases). The CDR3 is 13 amino acids. CDR1 and CDR2 (germline): LGHNT, FRNRAP. Trimming pared 5 bases from V and 9 bases from J, leaving 11 bases between. The CDR3 region has the DNA TGTGCTAGTGGTCCGTTTGAGGGCAACGTCCTGACTTTC. Its protein is CASGPFEGNVLTF.

The chain recombines TRBV15 with TRBJ1-2; 9 nucleotides match TRBD1. From germline, CDR1 is LNHNV and CDR2 YYDKDF (reference sequence). The length of the CDR3 is 17 residues. V lost 4 bases and J lost 6; bases outside the gene matches: 15. The CDR3 reads CATSKTFSGQGFDGYTF. In nucleotides, the CDR3 is TGTGCCACCAGCAAAACTTTCTCGGGACAGGGTTTCGATGGCTACACCTTC. The whole variable domain, filled in from reference TRBV15 and TRBJ1-2, reads DAMVIQNPRYQVTQFGKPVTLSCSQTLNHNVMYWYQQKSSQAPKLLFHYYDKDFNNEADTPDNFQSRRPNTSFCFLDIRSPGLGDTAMYLCATSKTFSGQGFDGYTFGSGTRLTVV.

The chain joins TRBV27 to TRBJ1-2; 7 bases are a match to TRBD1. The CDR3 loop spans 15 amino acids. Germline V gene lookup returns CDR1 MNHEY and CDR2 SMNVEV (reference sequence). J lost 8 bases, V lost 9 bases, and 18 bases had no gene match. CDR3 in amino acids: CASRTGATPLGGYTF. CDR3 nucleotides: TGTGCCAGTAGAACAGGGGCTACTCCTCTTGGGGGCTACACCTTC.

This chain uses TRBV5-1 with TRBJ2-7; a weak D match, TRBD2 (7 bases). V shed 2 bases and J shed 5 bases, with 20 bases lying between them. This CDR3 has 16 residues. Germline CDR1 and CDR2: SGHRS and YFSETQ. The CDR3 reads CASSFVLRGPFNEQYF. In DNA, the CDR3 is TGCGCCAGCAGCTTTGTGTTGCGGGGGCCTTTCAACGAGCAGTACTTC.

This clone was picked up one time. This chain links TRBV4-2 with TRBJ1-2, with D maybe TRBD1 (5 bases). The CDR3 extends over 15 amino acids. Trimming removed 0 bases from V and 0 bases from J, with 8 bases in between. Germline CDR1 reads LGHNA; CDR2 reads YNFKEQ. In DNA, the CDR3 is TGTGCCAGCAGCCAAGAGGCGGGGGCTAACTATGGCTACACCTTC. Amino acids: CASSQEAGANYGYTF.

The CDR3 sequence is CASSSNPGELFF. The DNA for the CDR3 is TGTGCCAGCAGCTCCAATCCCGGGGAGCTGTTTTTT. V gene TRBV7-7 combines with J gene TRBJ2-2; D remains ambiguous. Germline-derived CDR1 and CDR2 are SSHAT and FNYEAQ (reference sequence). Deletions cut 4 bases from V and 6 bases from J, with 6 bases between. There are 12 residues in the CDR3.

The V gene is TRBV5-4, the J gene TRBJ1-5; perhaps TRBD1 as D (5 bases). Trimming cost V 3 bases and J 2 bases, with 9 bases left between them. This CDR3 spans 14 amino acids. Looked up from germline, CDR1 is SGHNT and CDR2 is YYREEE (reference sequence). The DNA of the CDR3 is TGTGCCAGCAGCTCTGGGGGGGGCAATCAGCCCCAGCATTTT. Its protein is CASSSGGGNQPQHF.

The chain employs TRBV19 and TRBJ2-1; no firm D call. Trimming cost V 0 bases and J 11 bases, with 17 bases left between them. Germline V gives CDR1 LNHDA, CDR2 SQIVND (reference sequence). This CDR3 spans 15 amino acids. CDR3 DNA sequence: TGTGCCAGTAGTATAGATCGGTTGGGCAGCCAGAAGCAGTTCTTC. Its translation is CASSIDRLGSQKQFF. Full variable domain (rest looked up from reference TRBV19 and TRBJ2-1): DGGITQSPKYLFRKEGQNVTLSCEQNLNHDAMYWYRQDPGQGLRLIYYSQIVNDFQKGDIAEGYSVSREKKESFPLTVTSAQKNPTAFYLCASSIDRLGSQKQFFGPGTRLTVL.

Here the CDR3 DNA reads TGTGCCAGCAGTCCCGGACAGGGAGCTAACTATGGCTACACCTTC. This encodes CASSPGQGANYGYTF. The rearrangement joins TRBV6-2 or TRBV6-3 to TRBJ1-2; 8 nucleotides line up with TRBD1. Losses at the gene ends were 5 bases for V and 0 bases for J; bases not matched to a gene: 5. The germline V gene encodes CDR1 MNHEY and CDR2 SVGEGT. CDR3 size: 15 residues.

This chain links TRBV3-1 (or the pseudogene TRBV3-2) with TRBJ2-7, with 8 bases fitting TRBD1. Germline-derived CDR1 and CDR2 are LGHDT and YNNKEL (reference sequence). The CDR3 runs 14 residues. V lost 4 bases and J lost 4; bases outside the gene matches: 6. This CDR3 is CASSRRDRGYEQYF. In nucleotides, the CDR3 is TGTGCCAGCAGCCGACGAGACAGGGGTTACGAGCAGTACTTC.

This chain connects TRBV11-1 to TRBJ2-5, with TRBD2 matching over 12 bases. Germline values: CDR1 SGHAT, CDR2 FQDESV (reference sequence). The CDR3 extends over 16 amino acids. Trimming took 1 base from V and 3 from J; bases not matched to a gene: 3. This CDR3 is CASSLGTSGEKETQYF. The CDR3 DNA sequence: TGTGCCAGCAGCTTAGGGACTAGCGGGGAGAAAGAGACCCAGTACTTC.

This rearrangement joins TRBV27 to TRBJ1-5, with no clear D. This CDR3 contains 14 residues. The germline gives CDR1 MNHEY, CDR2 SMNVEV (reference sequence). V was cut by 4 bases and J by 0 bases, with 7 bases left in between. CDR3 amino acids: CASSYGDSNQPQHF. For the CDR3, the DNA is TGTGCCAGCAGTTACGGAGATAGCAATCAGCCCCAGCATTTT.

This chain uses TRBV6-5 with TRBJ2-7; D perhaps matches TRBD1 (5 bases). V was cut by 6 bases and J by 2 bases, with 11 bases left in between. The CDR3 contains 13 residues. Looked up from germline, CDR1 is MNHEY and CDR2 is SVGAGI. The CDR3 bases are TGTGCCAGCAGCCAGGACATCGCCTACGAGCAGTACTTC. It specifies CASSQDIAYEQYF.

This chain joins TRBV10-3 and TRBJ2-2, with 11 nucleotides matching TRBD2. Germline V gene data show CDR1 as ENHRY and CDR2 as SYGVKD. Trimming took 2 bases from V and 3 from J; bases not matched to a gene: 14. CDR3 length: 20 residues. CDR3 sequence (DNA): TGTGCCATCAGTGAGGTCGGTCGGCTAGCGGGGGGCCGGGACACCGGGGAGCTGTTTTTT. This codes for CAISEVGRLAGGRDTGELFF.

The CDR3 DNA reads TGTGCCAGCAGCATCCACAGGACAGGGAACGGGGAGCTGTTTTTT. Amino acids: CASSIHRTGNGELFF. V gene TRBV3-1 (or the pseudogene TRBV3-2) combines with J gene TRBJ2-2, with TRBD1 matching 8 bases. This CDR3 region has 15 residues. J gave up 7 bases and V 5 bases, and 9 bases lay outside the gene matches. Germline V CDR1 and CDR2: LGHDT, YNNKEL (reference sequence).

V and J are TRBV11-2 and TRBJ1-2; no definite D call. Between the trimmed V and J ends, which lost 0 bases and 4 bases, there was a span of 6 bases. The germline gives CDR1 SGHAT, CDR2 FQNNGV. CDR3 size: 13 residues. The CDR3 is CASSLDISYGYTF. The CDR3 nucleotides are TGTGCCAGCAGCTTAGATATCAGCTATGGCTACACCTTC.

V usage is TRBV19 and J usage is TRBJ1-1; 7 bases are shared with TRBD1. Germline CDR1 reads LNHDA; CDR2 reads SQIVND (reference sequence). After removal of 1 base from V and 4 bases from J, the junction contained 9 bases not matched to a gene. CDR3 length equals 16 residues. Written as DNA, the CDR3 is TGTGCCAGTAGTATAGCGGGGGACAGAGAGGGCACTGAAGCTTTCTTT. It encodes CASSIAGDREGTEAFF.

This sequence joins TRBV27 and TRBJ2-3; 9 nucleotides agree with TRBD2. The germline CDR1 and CDR2 sequences are MNHEY and SMNVEV (reference sequence). The CDR3 runs to 16 residues. The ends lost 6 bases at V and 1 base at J; junction bases unmatched: 8. The CDR3 sequence is CASSPQRGARTDTQYF. The CDR3 coding sequence is TGTGCCAGCAGCCCCCAGCGGGGGGCGCGCACAGATACGCAGTATTTT.